This T cell receptor beta chain appears in the sequencing data of a study of response to subunit inactivated influenza vaccine. Points from the study as a whole: Each seasonal influenza vaccination recruits few new T cells, the authors suggested.

TCRdb re-called the RT-PCR reads through MiXCR, storing one row per CDR3 protein. This sample has 610,000 or so distinct CDR3 sequences, with approximately 15% found just once. CDR1 and CDR2 (germline): SGHRS, YFSETQ. The V gene end was trimmed by 2 bases and the J gene end by 7 bases; junction bases not matched to a gene: 8. This CDR3 comprises 14 residues. This clonotype has a count of ten or more. Its antigen remains unknown. The chain uses TRBV5-1 and TRBJ2-7, with 8 bases lining up with TRBD1. The input for sequencing was PBMCs from blood, taken less than 13 days after vaccination. The clonotype originates from a man in his fifties who received an inactivated influenza vaccine. The DNA of the CDR3 is TGCGCCAGCAGCTTTAACAGGGGGATGGGGGAGCAGTACTTC. The encoded protein is CASSFNRGMGEQYF.